This TCR beta chain is drawn from a study of blood T cell repertoires in COVID-19. Study details: The United States, Italy and Spain provided the acute and convalescent COVID-19 samples.

Libraries were prepared by immunoSEQ multiplex PCR; TCRdb keeps only in-frame clonotypes and omits some of them. The sample contains some 250,000 clones, under 90% of which appear only once. CDR1 is MNHGY, CDR2 SVAAGI, per germline. CDR3 length: 16 residues. V dropped 6 bases and J dropped 4 bases, with 22 bases sitting between them. The source is a woman between 25 and 40 years old with acute COVID-19. This sequence joins TRBV6-9 and TRBJ2-7, with a tentative D call TRBD1 (5 bases). Material: PBMCs or T cells enriched from blood (not recorded which). CDR3 sequence reads: CASRYIQPGYKYEQYF. The DNA of the CDR3 is TGTGCCAGCAGGTATATTCAGCCAGGGTATAAGTACGAGCAGTACTTC.